Listed below are T cell receptor beta chains from one sample, sequenced in a study of blood T cell repertoires in COVID-19. Produced via immunoSEQ multiplex PCR; TCRdb's table is partial and in-frame only. Of about 120,000 clones listed, more than 75% were seen once; the top ten hold 11%. Source material: peripheral blood. These TCRs come from a woman between 65 and 79 years old with COVID-19, enrolled during active disease. Each CDR3 is given with its conserved first and last residue. D genes are given only for firm matches. The listing skips clone size in some rows; elsewhere it reads once, few, many or a size class.

few	18	-	TRBV5-5	TRBJ1-6	CASSLVGAGGSYNSPLHF	TGTGCCAGCAGCTTGGTCGGCGCAGGTGGCTCCTATAATTCACCCCTCCACTTT
-	16	TRBD1	TRBV19	TRBJ1-3	CASTSGQVVSGNTIYF	TGTGCCAGTACCTCAGGACAGGTCGTCTCTGGAAACACCATATATTTT
-	18	TRBD2	TRBV28	TRBJ2-2	CASSYPKKASGATGELFF	TGTGCCAGCAGTTACCCAAAAAAGGCTAGCGGGGCCACCGGGGAGCTGTTTTTT
-	15	TRBD1	TRBV5-5	TRBJ1-2	CASSLGTGINYGYTF	TGTGCCAGCAGCCTCGGGACAGGGATAAACTATGGCTACACCTTC
-	13	-	TRBV28	TRBJ1-4	CASSLNGNEKLFF	TGTGCCAGCAGTTTAAACGGGAATGAAAAACTGTTTTTT
-	15	-	TRBV6-5	TRBJ2-1	CASSLSGSPYNEQFF	TGTGCCAGCAGTCTCTCGGGATCTCCCTACAATGAGCAGTTCTTC
-	12	-	TRBV30	TRBJ2-4	CAWRGDKNIQYF	TGTGCCTGGAGGGGCGACAAAAACATTCAGTACTTC
-	14	-	TRBV23-1	TRBJ2-2	CASSTDRNTGELFF	TGCGCCAGCAGTACGGACAGGAACACCGGGGAGCTGTTTTTT
-	18	TRBD1	TRBV5-6	TRBJ1-4	CASSPPSGTGDWGEKLFF	TGTGCCAGCAGCCCCCCTTCTGGGACAGGGGACTGGGGTGAAAAACTGTTTTTT
once	14	TRBD2	TRBV28	TRBJ2-5	CASSQSGVGETQYF	TGTGCCAGCAGCCAGAGCGGGGTTGGCGAGACCCAGTACTTC
-	14	TRBD1	TRBV6-5	TRBJ2-2	CASTGQAATGELFF	TGTGCCAGTACGGGACAGGCAGCCACCGGGGAGCTGTTTTTT
-	15	TRBD2	TRBV5-1	TRBJ2-1	CASSFLAGDNNEQFF	TGCGCCAGCAGCTTTTTAGCGGGCGATAACAATGAGCAGTTCTTC
-	16	TRBD1	TRBV27	TRBJ1-1	CASSSSGTGGRTEAFF	TGTGCCAGCAGTTCGTCAGGGACAGGGGGACGGACTGAAGCTTTCTTT
-	15	-	TRBV7-9	TRBJ1-6	CASSLSAGLGSPLHF	TGTGCCAGCAGCTTATCGGCAGGGTTAGGTTCACCCCTCCACTTT
-	14	TRBD1	TRBV5-1	TRBJ1-4	CASSPDRVGEKLFF	TGCGCCAGCAGCCCCGACAGGGTTGGGGAAAAACTGTTTTTT
-	16	-	TRBV27	TRBJ1-5	CASSLGWGQSNQPQHF	TGTGCCAGCAGTTTGGGGTGGGGACAAAGCAATCAGCCCCAGCATTTT
once	16	-	TRBV6-1	TRBJ1-6	CASSEDRVGGWKPLHF	TGTGCCAGCAGTGAGGACCGTGTGGGGGGTTGGAAACCCCTCCACTTT